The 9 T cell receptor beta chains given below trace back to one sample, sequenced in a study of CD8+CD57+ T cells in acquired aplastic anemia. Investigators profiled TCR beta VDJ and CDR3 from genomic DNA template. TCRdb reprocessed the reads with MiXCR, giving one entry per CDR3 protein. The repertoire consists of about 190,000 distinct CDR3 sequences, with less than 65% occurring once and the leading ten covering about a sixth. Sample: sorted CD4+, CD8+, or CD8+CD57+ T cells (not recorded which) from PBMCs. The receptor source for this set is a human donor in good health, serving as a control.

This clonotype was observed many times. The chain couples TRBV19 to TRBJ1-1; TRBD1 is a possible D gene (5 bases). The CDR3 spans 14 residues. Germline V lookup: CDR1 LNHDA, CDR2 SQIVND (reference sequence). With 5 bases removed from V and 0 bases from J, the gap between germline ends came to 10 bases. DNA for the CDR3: TGTGCCAGTAGTTGGGGGGACTTGAACACTGAAGCTTTCTTT. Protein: CASSWGDLNTEAFF.

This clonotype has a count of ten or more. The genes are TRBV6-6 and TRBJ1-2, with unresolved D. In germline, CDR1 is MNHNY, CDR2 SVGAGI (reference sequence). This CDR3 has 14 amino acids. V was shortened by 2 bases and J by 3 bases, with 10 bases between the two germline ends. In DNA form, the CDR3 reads TGTGCCAGCAGTTACGAGGTCACTGACTATGGCTACACCTTC. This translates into CASSYEVTDYGYTF.

The CDR3 region is CASSSQGWGNQPQHF. The CDR3 bases are TGTGCCAGCAGTTCCCAGGGATGGGGCAATCAGCCCCAGCATTTT. The genes are TRBV28 and TRBJ1-5, with D tentatively TRBD1 (5 bases). The CDR3 totals 15 residues. Trimming took off 4 bases at V and 2 bases at J, with 12 bases between the two ends. The V gene's germline CDR1 is MDHEN and CDR2 SYDVKM.

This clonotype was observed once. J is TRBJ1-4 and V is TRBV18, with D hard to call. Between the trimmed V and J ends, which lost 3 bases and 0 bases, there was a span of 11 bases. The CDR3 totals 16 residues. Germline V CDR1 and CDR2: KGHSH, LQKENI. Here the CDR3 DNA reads TGTGCCAGCTCACCCGCCGGTGTGACAACTAATGAAAAACTGTTTTTT. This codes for CASSPAGVTTNEKLFF. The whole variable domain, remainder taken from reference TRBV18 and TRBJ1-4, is NAGVMQNPRHLVRRRGQEARLRCSPMKGHSHVYWYRQLPEEGLKFMVYLQKENIIDESGMPKERFSAEFPKEGPSILRIQQVVRGDSAAYFCASSPAGVTTNEKLFFGSGTQLSVL.

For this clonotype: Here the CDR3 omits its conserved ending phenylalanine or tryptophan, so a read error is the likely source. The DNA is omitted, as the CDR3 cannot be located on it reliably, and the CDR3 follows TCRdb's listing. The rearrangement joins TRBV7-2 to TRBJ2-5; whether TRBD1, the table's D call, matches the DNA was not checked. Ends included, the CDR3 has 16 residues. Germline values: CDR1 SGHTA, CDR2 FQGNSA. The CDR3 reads CASSLMGREYGYTFGS.

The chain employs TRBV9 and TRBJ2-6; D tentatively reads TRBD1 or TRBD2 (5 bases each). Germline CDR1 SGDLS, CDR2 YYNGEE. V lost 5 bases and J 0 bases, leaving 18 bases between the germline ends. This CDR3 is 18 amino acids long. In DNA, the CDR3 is TGTGCCAGCAGATGGCCTGTTCGGGGCAGCTCTGGGGCCAACGTCCTGACTTTC. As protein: CASRWPVRGSSGANVLTF.

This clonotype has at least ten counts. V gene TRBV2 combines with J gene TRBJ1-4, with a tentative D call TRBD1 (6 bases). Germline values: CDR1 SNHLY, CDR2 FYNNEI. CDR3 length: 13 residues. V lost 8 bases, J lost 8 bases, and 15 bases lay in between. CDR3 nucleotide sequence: TGTGCCAGCCGGGGGCCCGGGAGGGAAAAACTGTTTTTT. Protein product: CASRGPGREKLFF.

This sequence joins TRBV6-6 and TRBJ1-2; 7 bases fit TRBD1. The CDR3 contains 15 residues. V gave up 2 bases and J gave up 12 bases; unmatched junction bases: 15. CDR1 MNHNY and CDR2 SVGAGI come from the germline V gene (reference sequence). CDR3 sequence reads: CASSYPGTAFFGNTF. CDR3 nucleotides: TGTGCCAGCAGTTACCCCGGGACAGCTTTCTTCGGGAACACCTTC.

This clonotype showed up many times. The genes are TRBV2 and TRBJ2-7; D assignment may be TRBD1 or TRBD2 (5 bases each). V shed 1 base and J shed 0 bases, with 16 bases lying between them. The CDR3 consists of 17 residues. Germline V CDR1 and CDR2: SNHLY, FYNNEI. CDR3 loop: CASSEVWGTRSSYEQYF. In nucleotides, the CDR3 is TGTGCCAGCAGTGAAGTATGGGGGACGAGGAGCTCCTACGAGCAGTACTTC.